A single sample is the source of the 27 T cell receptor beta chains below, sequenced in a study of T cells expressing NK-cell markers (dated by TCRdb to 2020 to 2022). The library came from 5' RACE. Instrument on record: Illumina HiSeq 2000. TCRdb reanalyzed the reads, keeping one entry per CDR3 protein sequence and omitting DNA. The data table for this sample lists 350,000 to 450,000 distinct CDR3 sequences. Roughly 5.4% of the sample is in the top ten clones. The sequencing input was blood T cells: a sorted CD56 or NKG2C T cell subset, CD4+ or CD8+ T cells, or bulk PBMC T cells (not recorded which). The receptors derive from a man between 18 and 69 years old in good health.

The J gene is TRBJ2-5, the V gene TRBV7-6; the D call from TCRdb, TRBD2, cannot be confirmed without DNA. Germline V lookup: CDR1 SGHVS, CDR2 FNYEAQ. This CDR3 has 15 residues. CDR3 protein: CASSLSEGASQTQYF.

The CDR3 here is CSALRQGGYYEQYF. The chain couples TRBV20-1 to TRBJ2-7; the D call from TCRdb, TRBD1, cannot be confirmed without DNA. In germline, CDR1 is DFQATT, CDR2 SNEGSKA (reference sequence). The CDR3 is 14 residues long.

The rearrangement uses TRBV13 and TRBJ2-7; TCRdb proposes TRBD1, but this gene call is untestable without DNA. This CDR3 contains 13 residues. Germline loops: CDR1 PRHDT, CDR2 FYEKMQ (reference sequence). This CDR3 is CASSLEQGPEQYF.

The chain's CDR3 is CASSPTGGGYEQYF. This chain uses TRBV5-6 with TRBJ2-7; no DNA is available, so the TRBD1 call from TCRdb remains unchecked. The CDR3 consists of 14 residues. Germline loops: CDR1 SGHDT, CDR2 YYEEEE.

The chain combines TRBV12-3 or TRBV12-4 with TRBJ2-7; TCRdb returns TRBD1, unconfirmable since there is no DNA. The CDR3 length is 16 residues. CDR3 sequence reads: CASRRAPGQGTYEQYF.

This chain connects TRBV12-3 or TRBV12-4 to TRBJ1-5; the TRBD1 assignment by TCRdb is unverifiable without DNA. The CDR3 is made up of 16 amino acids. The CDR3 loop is CASTSWGISSNQPQHF.

The CDR3 protein is CASSPQNENIQYF. This chain connects TRBV18 to TRBJ2-4. Germline CDR1 is KGHSH and CDR2 is LQKENI. The CDR3 extends over 13 amino acids.

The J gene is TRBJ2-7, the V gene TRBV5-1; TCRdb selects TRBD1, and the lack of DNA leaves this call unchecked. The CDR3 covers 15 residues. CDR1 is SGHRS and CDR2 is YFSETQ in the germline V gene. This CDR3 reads CASSLRAGASYEQYF.

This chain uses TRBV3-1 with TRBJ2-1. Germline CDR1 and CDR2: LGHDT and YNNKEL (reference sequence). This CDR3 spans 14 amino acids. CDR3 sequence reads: CASSQDPVSNEQFF.

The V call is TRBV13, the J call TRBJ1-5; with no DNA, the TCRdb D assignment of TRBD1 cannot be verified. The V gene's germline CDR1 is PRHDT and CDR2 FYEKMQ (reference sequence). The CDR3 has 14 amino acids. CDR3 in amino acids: CASSEGGRDQPQHF.

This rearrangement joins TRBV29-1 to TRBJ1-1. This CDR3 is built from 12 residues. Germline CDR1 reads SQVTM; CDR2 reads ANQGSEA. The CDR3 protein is CSVGYPNTEAFF. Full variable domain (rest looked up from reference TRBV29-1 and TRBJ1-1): SAVISQKPSRDICQRGTSLTIQCQVDSQVTMMFWYRQQPGQSLTLIATANQGSEATYESGFVIDKFPISRPNLTFSTLTVSNMSPEDSSIYLCSVGYPNTEAFFGQGTRLTVV.

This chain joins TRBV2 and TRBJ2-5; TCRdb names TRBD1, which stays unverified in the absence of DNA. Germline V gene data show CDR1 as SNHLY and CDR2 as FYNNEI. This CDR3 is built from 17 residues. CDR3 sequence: CASSEARRTGSRETQYF. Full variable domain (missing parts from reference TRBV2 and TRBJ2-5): EPEVTQTPSHQVTQMGQEVILRCVPISNHLYFYWYRQILGQKVEFLVSFYNNEISEKSEIFDDQFSVERPDGSNFTLKIRSTKLEDSAMYFCASSEARRTGSRETQYFGPGTRLLVL.

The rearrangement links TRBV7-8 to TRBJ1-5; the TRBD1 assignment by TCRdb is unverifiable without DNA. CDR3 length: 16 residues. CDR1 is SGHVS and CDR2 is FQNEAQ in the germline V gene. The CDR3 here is CASSRLGGGADQPQHF.

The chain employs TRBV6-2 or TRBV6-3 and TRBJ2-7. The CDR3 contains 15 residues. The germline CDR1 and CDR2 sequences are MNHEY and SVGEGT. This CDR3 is CASRPTTGSSYEQYF.

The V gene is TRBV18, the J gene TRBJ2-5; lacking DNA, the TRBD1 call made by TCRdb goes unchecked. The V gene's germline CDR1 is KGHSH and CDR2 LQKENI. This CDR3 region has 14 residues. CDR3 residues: CASSPDIWGETQYF. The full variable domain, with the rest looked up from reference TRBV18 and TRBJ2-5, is NAGVMQNPRHLVRRRGQEARLRCSPMKGHSHVYWYRQLPEEGLKFMVYLQKENIIDESGMPKERFSAEFPKEGPSILRIQQVVRGDSAAYFCASSPDIWGETQYFGPGTRLLVL.

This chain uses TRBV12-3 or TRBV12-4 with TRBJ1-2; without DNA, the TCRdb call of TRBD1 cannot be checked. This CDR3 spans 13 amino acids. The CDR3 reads CASTRWGEYGYTF.

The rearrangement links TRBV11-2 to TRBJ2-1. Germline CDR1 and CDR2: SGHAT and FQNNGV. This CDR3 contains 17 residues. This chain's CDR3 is CASSLKYSVISYNEQFF.

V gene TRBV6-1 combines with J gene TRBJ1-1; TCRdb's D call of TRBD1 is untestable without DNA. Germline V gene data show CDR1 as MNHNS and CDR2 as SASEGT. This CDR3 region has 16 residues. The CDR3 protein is CASSKDKAIMNTEAFF.

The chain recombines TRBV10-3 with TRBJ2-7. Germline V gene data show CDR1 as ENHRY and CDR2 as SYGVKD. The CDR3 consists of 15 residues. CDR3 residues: CAISEPDLASNEQYF.

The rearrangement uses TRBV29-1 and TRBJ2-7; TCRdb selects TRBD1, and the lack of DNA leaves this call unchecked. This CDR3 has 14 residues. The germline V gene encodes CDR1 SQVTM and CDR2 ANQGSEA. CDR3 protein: CSVFREKTGNEQYF.

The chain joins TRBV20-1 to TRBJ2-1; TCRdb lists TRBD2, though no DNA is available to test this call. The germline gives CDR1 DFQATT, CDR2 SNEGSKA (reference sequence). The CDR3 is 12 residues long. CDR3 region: CSASPYSPLQVF.

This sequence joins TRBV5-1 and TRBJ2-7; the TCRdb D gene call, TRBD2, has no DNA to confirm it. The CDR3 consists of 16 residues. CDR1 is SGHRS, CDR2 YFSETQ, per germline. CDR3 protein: CASSLGASDPSYEQYF. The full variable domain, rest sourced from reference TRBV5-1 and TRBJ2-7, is KAGVTQTPRYLIKTRGQQVTLSCSPISGHRSVSWYQQTPGQGLQFLFEYFSETQRNKGNFPGRFSGRQFSNSRSEMNVSTLELGDSALYLCASSLGASDPSYEQYFGPGTRLTVT.

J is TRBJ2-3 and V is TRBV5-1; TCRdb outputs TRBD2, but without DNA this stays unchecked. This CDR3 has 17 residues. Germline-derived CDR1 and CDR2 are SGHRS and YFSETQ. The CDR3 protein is CASSSWTTLALRDTQYF. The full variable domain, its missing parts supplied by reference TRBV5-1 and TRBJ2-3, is KAGVTQTPRYLIKTRGQQVTLSCSPISGHRSVSWYQQTPGQGLQFLFEYFSETQRNKGNFPGRFSGRQFSNSRSEMNVSTLELGDSALYLCASSSWTTLALRDTQYFGPGTRLTVL.

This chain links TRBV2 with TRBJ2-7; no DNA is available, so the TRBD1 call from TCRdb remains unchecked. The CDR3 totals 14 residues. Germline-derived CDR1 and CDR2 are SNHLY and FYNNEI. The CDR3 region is CASVPPDVTYEQYF.

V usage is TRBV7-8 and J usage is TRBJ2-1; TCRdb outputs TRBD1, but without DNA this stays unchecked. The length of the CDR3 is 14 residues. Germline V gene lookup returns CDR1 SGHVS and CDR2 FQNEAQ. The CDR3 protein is CASSSTSPGQLMFF.

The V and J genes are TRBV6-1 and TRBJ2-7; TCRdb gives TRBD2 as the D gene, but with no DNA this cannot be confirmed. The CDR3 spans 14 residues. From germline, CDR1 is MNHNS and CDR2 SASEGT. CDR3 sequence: CASSEEGHFYEQYF.

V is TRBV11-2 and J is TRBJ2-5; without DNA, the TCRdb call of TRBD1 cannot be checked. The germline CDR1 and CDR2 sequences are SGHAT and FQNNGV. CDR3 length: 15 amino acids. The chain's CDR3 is CASSRQGALGETQYF.